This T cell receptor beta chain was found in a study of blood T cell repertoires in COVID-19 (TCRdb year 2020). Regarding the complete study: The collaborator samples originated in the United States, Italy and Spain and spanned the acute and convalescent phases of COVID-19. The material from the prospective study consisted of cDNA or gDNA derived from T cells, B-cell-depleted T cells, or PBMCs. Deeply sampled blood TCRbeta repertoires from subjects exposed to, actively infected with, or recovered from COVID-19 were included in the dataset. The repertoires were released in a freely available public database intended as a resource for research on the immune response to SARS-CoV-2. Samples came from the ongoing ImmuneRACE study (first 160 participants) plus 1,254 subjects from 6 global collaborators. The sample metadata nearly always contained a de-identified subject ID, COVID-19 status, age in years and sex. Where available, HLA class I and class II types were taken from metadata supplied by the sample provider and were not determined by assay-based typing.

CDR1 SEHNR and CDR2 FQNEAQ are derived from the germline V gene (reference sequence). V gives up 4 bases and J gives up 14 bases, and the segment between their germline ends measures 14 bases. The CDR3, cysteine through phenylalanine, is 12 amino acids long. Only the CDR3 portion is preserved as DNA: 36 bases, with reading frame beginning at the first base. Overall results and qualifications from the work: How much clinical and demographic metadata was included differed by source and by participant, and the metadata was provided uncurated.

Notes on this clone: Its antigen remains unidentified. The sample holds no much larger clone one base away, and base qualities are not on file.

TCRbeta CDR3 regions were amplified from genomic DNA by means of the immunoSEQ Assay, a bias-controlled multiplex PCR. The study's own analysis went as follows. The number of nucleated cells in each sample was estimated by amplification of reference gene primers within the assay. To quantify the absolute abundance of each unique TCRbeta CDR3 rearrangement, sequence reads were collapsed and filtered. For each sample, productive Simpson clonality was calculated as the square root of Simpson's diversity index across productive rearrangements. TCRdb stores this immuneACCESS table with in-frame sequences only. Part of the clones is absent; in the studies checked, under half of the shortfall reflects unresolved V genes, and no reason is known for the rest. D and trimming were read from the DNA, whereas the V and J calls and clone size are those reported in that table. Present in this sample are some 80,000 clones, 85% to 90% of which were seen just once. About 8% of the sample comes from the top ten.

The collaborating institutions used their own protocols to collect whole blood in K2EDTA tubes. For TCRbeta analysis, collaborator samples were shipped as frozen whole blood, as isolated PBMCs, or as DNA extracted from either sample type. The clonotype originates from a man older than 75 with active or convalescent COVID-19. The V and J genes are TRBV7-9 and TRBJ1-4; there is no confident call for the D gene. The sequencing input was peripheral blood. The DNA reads TGTGCCAGCAGCTCCCCAGGAAGTTGGCTGTTTTTT. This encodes CASSSPGSWLFF. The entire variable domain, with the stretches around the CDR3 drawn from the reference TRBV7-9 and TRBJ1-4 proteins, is DTGVSQNPRHKITKRGQNVTFRCDPISEHNRLYWYRQTLGQGPEFLTYFQNEAQLEKSRLLSDRFSAERPKGSFSTLEIQRTEQGDSAMYLCASSSPGSWLFFGSGTQLSVL.